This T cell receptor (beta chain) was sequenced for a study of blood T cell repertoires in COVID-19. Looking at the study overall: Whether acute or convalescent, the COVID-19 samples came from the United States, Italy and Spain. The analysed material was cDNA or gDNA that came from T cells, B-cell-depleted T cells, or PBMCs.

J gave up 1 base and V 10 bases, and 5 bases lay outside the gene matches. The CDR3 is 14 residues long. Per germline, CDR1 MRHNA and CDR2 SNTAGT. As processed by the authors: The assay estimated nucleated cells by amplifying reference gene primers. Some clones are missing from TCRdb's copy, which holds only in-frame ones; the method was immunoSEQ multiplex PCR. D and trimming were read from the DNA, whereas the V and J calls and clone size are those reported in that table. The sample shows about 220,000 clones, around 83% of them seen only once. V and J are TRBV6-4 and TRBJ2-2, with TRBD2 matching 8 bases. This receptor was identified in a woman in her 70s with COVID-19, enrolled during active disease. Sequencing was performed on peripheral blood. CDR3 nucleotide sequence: TGTGCCACCCAGCGGGAGCTGAACACCGGGGAGCTGTTTTTT. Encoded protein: CATQRELNTGELFF.